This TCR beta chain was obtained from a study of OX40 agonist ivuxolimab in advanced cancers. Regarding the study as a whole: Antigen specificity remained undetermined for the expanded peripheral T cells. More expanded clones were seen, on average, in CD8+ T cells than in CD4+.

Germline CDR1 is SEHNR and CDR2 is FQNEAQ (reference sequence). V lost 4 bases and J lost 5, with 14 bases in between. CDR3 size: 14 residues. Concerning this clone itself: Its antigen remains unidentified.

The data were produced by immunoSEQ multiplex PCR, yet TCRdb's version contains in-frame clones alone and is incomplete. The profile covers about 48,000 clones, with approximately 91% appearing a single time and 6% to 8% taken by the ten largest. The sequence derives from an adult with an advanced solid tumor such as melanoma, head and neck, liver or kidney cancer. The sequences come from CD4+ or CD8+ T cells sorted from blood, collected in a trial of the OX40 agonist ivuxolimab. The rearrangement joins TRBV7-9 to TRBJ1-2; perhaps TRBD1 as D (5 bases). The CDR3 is CASSSGTGKYGYTF. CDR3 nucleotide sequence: TGTGCCAGCAGCTCCGGGACCGGGAAGTATGGCTACACCTTC.